Following are 8 T cell receptor beta chains from one sample sequenced in a study of T-cell memory formation after mild COVID-19. Via MiXCR, TCRdb re-called the 5' RACE reads, giving one row per CDR3 protein. The table includes about 290,000 distinct CDR3 sequences, more than 15% detected once. Sample: PBMCs or a T cell subset sorted from them (not recorded which). All receptors derive from a man between 18 and 35 years old who had mild COVID-19 (a few samples of this study predate the infection). Cell type and time point are not known.

The V call is TRBV20-1, the J call TRBJ2-3, with D hard to call. Trimming shortened V by 3 bases and J by 6 bases, and 13 bases separated the two germline ends. The CDR3 runs to 13 residues. Looked up from germline, CDR1 is DFQATT and CDR2 is SNEGSKA (reference sequence). The CDR3 protein is CSASHHVGDTQYF. The CDR3 nucleotides are TGCAGTGCTAGCCATCACGTGGGGGATACGCAGTATTTT.

CDR3 nucleotides: TGTGCCAGCCAGGGGATGAACACTGAAGCTTTCTTT. This encodes CASQGMNTEAFF. The rearrangement links TRBV6-5 to TRBJ1-1; possibly TRBD1 for D (6 bases). V gave up 8 bases and J gave up 0 bases, with 7 bases separating them. Germline V gene lookup returns CDR1 MNHEY and CDR2 SVGAGI. The CDR3 has 12 amino acids.

The V call is TRBV11-1, the J call TRBJ1-2; D perhaps matches TRBD1 (5 bases). Germline V gene sequence: CDR1 SGHAT, CDR2 FQDESV (reference sequence). CDR3 size: 13 residues. Trimming removed 2 bases at V and 8 bases at J, with 12 bases between. This CDR3 is CASSLRDHTGYTF. The DNA of the CDR3 is TGTGCCAGCAGCTTAAGGGACCACACCGGCTACACCTTC. Supplemented by reference TRBV11-1 and TRBJ1-2, the full variable domain reads EAEVAQSPRYKITEKSQAVAFWCDPISGHATLYWYRQILGQGPELLVQFQDESVVDDSQLPKDRFSAERLKGVDSTLKIQPAELGDSAMYLCASSLRDHTGYTFGSGTRLTVV.

The chain has TRBV5-1 and TRBJ1-2; no clear D gene. The length of the CDR3 is 13 residues. With 2 bases removed from V and 3 bases from J, the gap between germline ends came to 8 bases. Looked up from germline, CDR1 is SGHRS and CDR2 is YFSETQ. The CDR3 protein is CASSLTVDYGYTF. Here the CDR3 DNA reads TGCGCCAGCAGCTTAACAGTAGACTATGGCTACACCTTC.

This clonotype was counted ten times or more. This chain uses TRBV12-3 or TRBV12-4 with TRBJ1-1; D not certain. Trimming cost V 6 bases and J 4 bases, with 12 bases left between them. The CDR3 is 13 amino acids. DNA of the CDR3: TGTGCCAGCAGCCGTGGGTGGGGCACTGAAGCTTTCTTT. It specifies CASSRGWGTEAFF.

This clonotype was seen a few times. The chain employs TRBV5-4 and TRBJ2-1, with a weak D call TRBD2 (5 bases). The CDR3 covers 15 residues. Germline V CDR1 and CDR2: SGHNT, YYREEE (reference sequence). V shed 4 bases and J shed 4 bases, with 15 bases lying between them. CDR3 nucleotide sequence: TGTGCCAGCAGCGCCGACTTGGGAGATTACAATGAGCAGTTCTTC. Amino acids: CASSADLGDYNEQFF.

This clonotype has more than one count but fewer than ten. This chain joins TRBV20-1 and TRBJ2-4; TRBD1 aligns across 7 bases. There are 14 residues in the CDR3. The germline CDR1 and CDR2 sequences are DFQATT and SNEGSKA (reference sequence). V lost 3 bases, J lost 1 base, and 3 bases stayed unmatched. For the CDR3, the DNA is TGCAGTGCTAGGACGGGACAGGCCAAAAACATTCAGTACTTC. Translation gives CSARTGQAKNIQYF.

This clonotype was found a few times. The chain joins TRBV6-2 or TRBV6-3 to TRBJ2-3, with D hard to call. Looked up from germline, CDR1 is MNHEY and CDR2 is SVGEGT. V lost 6 bases and J 7 bases, leaving 11 bases between the germline ends. CDR3 length equals 12 residues. CDR3 coding DNA: TGTGCCAGCAGATCTGACATGTATACGCAGTATTTT. Its translation is CASRSDMYTQYF.